Below, 29 T cell receptor beta chains from the same sample are listed, as sequenced in a study of regulatory T cells in long-lasting Graves disease. According to the study, TCR beta libraries were built with iRepertoire HTBI primers and CDR3-region Arm-PCR. Each CDR3 protein gets one entry after TCRdb re-called the multiplex PCR reads with MiXCR. The sample shows approximately 440,000 distinct CDR3 sequences, 16% of them seen only once. Time point described: newly diagnosed GD, antithyroid drugs for less than 3 months. Construction of the TCR library relied on RNA isolated from PBMCs. These same data were also listed under a study on T cells in Graves' hyperthyroidism and ophthalmopathy.

Sequenced here: peripheral blood mononuclear cells (PBMCs), sampled at new diagnosis, from a patient treated with antithyroid drugs. Receptors originate from a man aged 35 to 55 with Graves disease.

The rearrangement links TRBV5-8 to TRBJ2-1; 10 bases match TRBD2. Germline V gives CDR1 SGHTS, CDR2 YDEGEE. V lost 0 bases, J lost 4 bases, and 4 bases stayed unmatched. The length of the CDR3 is 16 residues. Here the CDR3 DNA reads TGTGCCAGCAGCTTGGGGACTAGCGGACAGTACAATGAGCAGTTCTTC. This sequence encodes CASSLGTSGQYNEQFF.

The gene calls are TRBV4-1 and TRBJ1-5; D call uncertain. CDR3 length equals 15 residues. Germline CDR1 and CDR2: MGHRA and YSYEKL. The V and J ends lost 2 bases and 5 bases respectively, with 13 bases between them. This CDR3 is CASSQNDGPDQPQHF. In DNA, the CDR3 is TGCGCCAGCAGCCAAAACGACGGCCCGGATCAGCCCCAGCATTTT.

The V and J genes are TRBV15 and TRBJ2-3; 9 bases fit TRBD2. CDR1 and CDR2 from the germline V gene are LNHNV and YYDKDF (reference sequence). The CDR3 is 18 amino acids. J lost 1 base, V lost 5 bases, and 13 bases had no gene match. The CDR3 region has the DNA TGTGCCACCAGCCCGGATCGGGGGCGGGAGGGCCGCACAGATACGCAGTATTTT. This gives the protein CATSPDRGREGRTDTQYF.

In its sample, this clonotype was seen a few times. The chain is built from TRBV9 and TRBJ2-7; 8 positions agree with TRBD1. With V trimmed by 6 bases and J by 5 bases, 10 bases remained unmatched. The CDR3 extends over 14 amino acids. The germline V gene has CDR1 SGDLS and CDR2 YYNGEE. The CDR3 loop reads CASKPGQGSDEQYF. DNA of the CDR3: TGTGCCAGCAAGCCCGGACAGGGTAGCGACGAGCAGTACTTC.

This sequence joins TRBV28 and TRBJ2-2, with 7 bases aligning to TRBD1. CDR1 is MDHEN and CDR2 is SYDVKM in the germline V gene. This CDR3 region has 15 residues. With 3 bases clipped from V and 1 base from J, the junction kept 2 bases outside the gene matches. This CDR3 is CASSFRQGNTGELFF. The CDR3 region has the DNA TGTGCCAGCAGTTTTCGACAGGGGAACACCGGGGAGCTGTTTTTT.

The chain carries TRBV6-1 and TRBJ2-5; 9 bases align to TRBD1. The CDR3 has 14 amino acids. Germline assignment: CDR1 MNHNS and CDR2 SASEGT. V lost 6 bases, J lost 4 bases, and 6 bases stayed unmatched. The CDR3 spells CASRDTGGAETQYF. The CDR3, as DNA: TGTGCCAGCAGAGATACAGGGGGCGCAGAGACCCAGTACTTC.

This CDR3 is CASSPKRGTGPGAFF. The CDR3 bases are TGTGCCAGCAGTCCCAAGCGGGGGACAGGGCCTGGAGCTTTCTTT. This rearrangement joins TRBV3-1 to TRBJ1-1; 9 bases are a match to TRBD1. After removal of 6 bases from V and 10 bases from J, the junction contained 15 bases not matched to a gene. The germline V gene has CDR1 LGHDT and CDR2 YNNKEL (reference sequence). This CDR3 is built from 15 residues.

This clonotype was found many times. This chain uses TRBV27 with TRBJ2-5; tentative D call: TRBD1 (6 bases). Trimming took off 8 bases at V and 5 bases at J, with 12 bases between the two ends. The CDR3 sequence is 12 residues long. Germline V gene sequence: CDR1 MNHEY, CDR2 SMNVEV (reference sequence). DNA for the CDR3: TGTGCCAGCTGGACGAGGGGGGAGACCCAGTACTTC. As protein: CASWTRGETQYF.

Regarding this clonotype: One junction end does not reproduce the germline sequence, and a read error may be involved. The genes are TRBV11-2 and TRBJ2-7; perhaps TRBD2 as D (5 bases). Germline assignment: CDR1 SGHAT and CDR2 FQNNGV. The CDR3 sequence is 14 residues long. The CDR3: CANSPWETSYEQYF. In DNA, the CDR3 is TGTGCCAACAGCCCCTGGGAGACCTCCTACGAGCAGTACTTC.

This clonotype was observed a few times. This rearrangement joins TRBV2 to TRBJ2-2; a weak D match, TRBD1 (5 bases). V was clipped by 6 bases and J by 3 bases, with 14 bases between them. The germline gives CDR1 SNHLY, CDR2 FYNNEI. The CDR3 is made up of 15 amino acids. The CDR3 DNA is TGTGCCAGCAGACCCCGACAGTTGGACACCGGGGAGCTGTTTTTT. This sequence encodes CASRPRQLDTGELFF.

There are many counts of this clonotype. This chain connects TRBV5-1 to TRBJ2-2; 9 positions match TRBD2. The CDR3 spans 15 residues. Per germline, CDR1 SGHRS and CDR2 YFSETQ. V was pared by 4 bases and J by 4 bases, with 5 bases of the junction left unmatched. The DNA of the CDR3 is TGCGCCAGCAGCCCGGGACTAGCAGGCACCGGGGAGCTGTTTTTT. Its translation is CASSPGLAGTGELFF.

This clonotype was found many times. CDR3 sequence reads: CASSLAGLSGEQYF. In nucleotides, the CDR3 is TGTGCCAGCAGCTTAGCGGGGCTAAGTGGGGAGCAGTACTTC. The chain joins TRBV7-9 to TRBJ2-7; D may be TRBD1 (5 bases). The CDR3 sequence is 14 residues long. CDR1 SEHNR and CDR2 FQNEAQ come from the germline V gene (reference sequence). The germline V and J ends were trimmed by 0 bases and 7 bases, with 13 bases remaining between them.

The CDR3 loop reads CASTRGAFGGYEQYF. The CDR3 nucleotides are TGTGCCAGCACCCGAGGGGCATTTGGTGGTTACGAGCAGTACTTC. V and J are TRBV28 and TRBJ2-7, with D possibly called TRBD1 or TRBD2 (5 bases each). Germline V CDR1 and CDR2: MDHEN, SYDVKM. This CDR3 has 15 residues. V shed 7 bases and J shed 4 bases, with 20 bases lying between them.

V usage is TRBV28 and J usage is TRBJ2-3; 11 nucleotides align to TRBD2. The J call is uncertain, as TRBJ2-7 better fits the DNA end. There are 13 residues in the CDR3. The germline V gene has CDR1 MDHEN and CDR2 SYDVKM. The CDR3 region is CASRGLAVYEQYF. CDR3 bases: TGTGCCAGCCGGGGACTAGCGGTTTACGAGCAGTACTTC.

In this sample, this clonotype turned up many times. This chain joins TRBV3-1 and TRBJ2-7; D is unclear. Trimming took off 2 bases at V and 3 bases at J, with 2 bases between the two ends. This CDR3 spans 11 amino acids. Germline values: CDR1 LGHDT, CDR2 YNNKEL (reference sequence). CDR3 region: CASSQLYEQYF. CDR3 nucleotides: TGTGCCAGCAGCCAACTCTACGAGCAGTACTTC.

Many counts were recorded for this clonotype. This chain links TRBV2 with TRBJ2-7, with 8 bases aligning to TRBD2. CDR1 is SNHLY, CDR2 FYNNEI, per germline. V shed 7 bases, J shed 0 bases, and the junction held 8 bases outside the gene matches. CDR3 size: 15 residues. The CDR3 protein is CASTKPSGFSYEQYF. In DNA, the CDR3 is TGTGCCAGCACCAAACCTAGCGGGTTCTCCTACGAGCAGTACTTC.

This clonotype was seen ten or more times. The chain links TRBV2 to TRBJ2-3; 10 nucleotides line up with TRBD2. Germline V CDR1 and CDR2: SNHLY, FYNNEI. This CDR3 is 13 amino acids long. After removal of 8 bases from V and 7 bases from J, the junction contained 6 bases not matched to a gene. CDR3 sequence: CASDASGRNTQYF. The CDR3 DNA reads TGTGCCAGCGATGCTAGCGGGAGAAATACGCAGTATTTT. Looking up the rest from reference TRBV2 and TRBJ2-3 gives the full variable domain: EPEVTQTPSHQVTQMGQEVILRCVPISNHLYFYWYRQILGQKVEFLVSFYNNEISEKSEIFDDQFSVERPDGSNFTLKIRSTKLEDSAMYFCASDASGRNTQYFGPGTRLTVL.

This clonotype came up many times. The gene calls are TRBV20-1 and TRBJ1-1; a weak D match, TRBD1 (5 bases). The V gene lost 0 bases and the J gene lost 2 bases, with 13 bases spanning the gap. This CDR3 region has 15 residues. Germline CDR1 is DFQATT and CDR2 is SNEGSKA (reference sequence). The CDR3 DNA sequence: TGCAGTGCTAGAGATCGGGGCCGGGTAAACACTGAAGCTTTCTTT. Its translation: CSARDRGRVNTEAFF.

This clonotype was seen only a few times. V usage is TRBV10-3 and J usage is TRBJ2-2; TRBD2 might be the D (5 bases). The CDR3 has 14 residues. With 7 bases removed from V and 3 bases from J, the gap between germline ends came to 12 bases. CDR1 ENHRY and CDR2 SYGVKD come from the germline V gene. CDR3 protein: CAITERQDTGELFF. Written as DNA, the CDR3 is TGTGCCATCACCGAGCGGCAGGACACCGGGGAGCTGTTTTTT.

The chain is built from TRBV4-1 and TRBJ2-3; D not resolved. Germline loops: CDR1 MGHRA, CDR2 YSYEKL. The CDR3 length is 17 residues. V was cut by 1 base and J by 3 bases, with 17 bases left in between. The chain's CDR3 is CASSQAAIGVQTDTQYF. The CDR3 DNA is TGCGCCAGCAGCCAAGCAGCGATAGGTGTACAGACAGATACGCAGTATTTT.

This clonotype was detected many times. The chain combines TRBV14 with TRBJ2-1, with 11 positions matching TRBD2. Germline V gene data show CDR1 as SGHDN and CDR2 as FVKESK. CDR3 length equals 16 residues. V was pared by 0 bases and J by 8 bases, with 6 bases of the junction left unmatched. This CDR3 is CASSQDHASGRHEQFF. CDR3 in DNA: TGTGCCAGCAGCCAAGATCATGCTAGCGGGAGGCATGAGCAGTTCTTC.

This clonotype was counted only a few times. This chain connects TRBV6-1 to TRBJ2-2; perhaps D is TRBD1 or TRBD2 (5 bases each). Trimming stripped 6 bases from V and 1 base from J, with 9 bases between. This CDR3 is built from 14 residues. The germline CDR1 and CDR2 sequences are MNHNS and SASEGT. CDR3 protein: CASSRDGNTGELFF. The CDR3 nucleotides read TGTGCCAGCAGCCGGGACGGGAACACCGGGGAGCTGTTTTTT.

This clonotype was seen a few times. This sequence joins TRBV11-2 and TRBJ2-7; 14 bases fit TRBD2. Germline CDR1 SGHAT, CDR2 FQNNGV. The CDR3 has 17 residues. V dropped 5 bases and J dropped 2; count of bases not matched to a gene: 8. The CDR3 coding sequence is TGTGCCAGCAGCCGAGGGACTAGCGGGAGTGGTACCTACGAGCAGTACTTC. Translating it yields CASSRGTSGSGTYEQYF. The full variable domain, in which reference TRBV11-2 and TRBJ2-7 provide the parts outside the CDR3, is EAGVAQSPRYKIIEKRQSVAFWCNPISGHATLYWYQQILGQGPKLLIQFQNNGVVDDSQLPKDRFSAERLKGVDSTLKIQPAKLEDSAVYLCASSRGTSGSGTYEQYFGPGTRLTVT.

In the case of this clonotype: This may come from a read error, since a much larger clone is one base off. This CDR3 is missing its conserved last phenylalanine or tryptophan, likely due to a read error. This chain links TRBV28 with TRBJ2-6, with D hard to call. This CDR3 is built from 13 residues. Germline V gene sequence: CDR1 MDHEN, CDR2 SYDVKM. The V and J ends lost 8 bases and 1 base respectively, with 6 bases between them. This CDR3 is CASVKSGANVLTS. The CDR3, as DNA: TGTGCCAGCGTTAAATCTGGGGCCAACGTCCTGACTTCC.

The gene calls are TRBV4-1 and TRBJ2-2; 11 nucleotides match TRBD2. Germline V gene sequence: CDR1 MGHRA, CDR2 YSYEKL. V shed 9 bases, J shed 8 bases, and the junction held 11 bases outside the gene matches. CDR3 size: 15 residues. Here the CDR3 reads CASKIIAGGVGELFF. DNA of the CDR3: TGCGCCAGTAAAATTATAGCGGGAGGGGTAGGGGAGCTGTTTTTT.

This clonotype was recorded at least ten times. V usage is TRBV2 and J usage is TRBJ1-3; the match to TRBD1 covers 9 bases. Germline V gene data show CDR1 as SNHLY and CDR2 as FYNNEI. Trimming took 6 bases from V and 6 from J; bases not matched to a gene: 9. The CDR3 is 15 amino acids. The CDR3 bases are TGTGCCAGCAGACAACGGACAGGGGACGAAAACACCATATATTTT. Its protein is CASRQRTGDENTIYF.

This clonotype has a single count. This chain connects TRBV6-2 or TRBV6-3 to TRBJ2-2; no reliable D call. Germline lookup yields CDR1 MNHEY and CDR2 SVGEGT. This CDR3 is 14 amino acids long. Trimming removed 8 bases at V and 3 bases at J, with 13 bases between. The CDR3 protein is CASGPLIDTGELFF. In nucleotides, the CDR3 is TGTGCCAGCGGCCCCTTGATTGACACCGGGGAGCTGTTTTTT.

This clonotype was observed at least ten times. The chain is built from TRBV29-1 and TRBJ2-7; D is perhaps TRBD1 or TRBD2 (6 bases each). Germline V CDR1 and CDR2: SQVTM, ANQGSEA. This CDR3 region has 13 residues. The V end was cut by 6 bases, the J end by 0 bases, with 12 bases between. CDR3 nucleotides: TGCAGCGTGAGAGGGGGGCACTCCTACGAGCAGTACTTC. It codes for CSVRGGHSYEQYF.

This clonotype was observed a few times. The V and J genes are TRBV6-1 and TRBJ2-6; TRBD1 matches 10 bases. CDR3 length: 15 residues. The ends lost 10 bases at V and 3 bases at J; junction bases unmatched: 6. CDR1 MNHNS and CDR2 SASEGT come from the germline V gene. The CDR3 DNA follows: TGTGCCACAAGACAGGGGGCTTTTGGGGCCAACGTCCTGACTTTC. This encodes CATRQGAFGANVLTF.